This TCR beta chain was identified in a study of cytomegalovirus exposure and HLA in healthy donors. Overall study findings and caveats: Published work reported that the classifier diagnosed cytomegalovirus status with high specificity and sensitivity. Analysis was carried out at a later point, and it linked a missense DCLRE1C variant to TCR beta V- and J-gene trimming. Analyses of presence and absence presupposed an approximately uniform sequencing depth across donors. Reports indicate that TCR beta sequences accurately predicted the HLA-A and HLA-B alleles of most subjects.

Amplification used 60 Vbeta primers and 13 Jbeta primers. Using immunoSEQ multiplex PCR, the repertoire was profiled, and TCRdb retains in-frame clones only, with some absent. The sample shows 150,000 to 200,000 clones, 75% to 90% of them seen only once. Turning to this clone: Antigen specificity is unknown.

V lost 1 base to trimming and J lost 2 bases, with 15 bases between them. CDR3 length equals 16 residues. CDR1 is MGHDK, CDR2 SYGVNS, per germline. Sequenced input: PBMCs. The receptor was isolated from a woman between 18 and 29 years old in good health and CMV-seronegative. The chain couples TRBV25-1 to TRBJ2-7; D gene ambiguous. CDR3 loop: CASSESVWPRPYEQYF. CDR3 DNA sequence: TGTGCCAGCAGTGAATCCGTATGGCCGAGGCCCTACGAGCAGTACTTC.